These T cell receptor beta chains were read from a single sample in a study of blood T cell repertoires in COVID-19. Assay used: immunoSEQ multiplex PCR; TCRdb lists only in-frame clones, some missing. The sample lists about 300,000 clones; 80% to 90% were seen once. The sample taken for sequencing was PBMCs or T cells enriched from blood (not recorded which). All receptors come from a man aged 25 to 40 who had recovered from COVID-19. The CDR3 runs from the conserved cysteine through the conserved F or W. A D gene is named only where the DNA matches it firmly. Some rows mark clone size as missing; the rest say once, few, many or name a class of expanded clone.

cdr3_aa: CASRLRGGLTDTQYF
cdr3_nt: TGTGCCAGCAGACTACGGGGGGGGCTCACAGATACGCAGTATTTT
j_call: TRBJ2-3
d_call: TRBD2
clone_size: -
v_call: TRBV11-2

cdr3_aa: CASSYSYYSNQPQHF
cdr3_nt: TGTGCCAGCAGTTACTCGTATTATAGCAATCAGCCCCAGCATTTT
j_call: TRBJ1-5
d_call: -
clone_size: once
v_call: TRBV6-5

cdr3_aa: CASSGSGRGPYNEQFF
cdr3_nt: TGTGCCAGCAGCGGTAGCGGGAGGGGCCCCTACAATGAGCAGTTCTTC
j_call: TRBJ2-1
d_call: TRBD2
clone_size: -
v_call: TRBV11-2

cdr3_aa: CASSFENRDGYTF
cdr3_nt: TGCGCCAGCAGCTTCGAAAACAGAGACGGCTACACCTTC
j_call: TRBJ1-2
d_call: -
clone_size: once
v_call: TRBV5-1

cdr3_aa: CASSLRYLANQPQHF
cdr3_nt: TGTGCCAGCAGCTTACGGTATTTAGCAAATCAGCCCCAGCATTTT
j_call: TRBJ1-5
d_call: -
clone_size: -
v_call: TRBV7-8

cdr3_aa: CASRWTGRNYGYTF
cdr3_nt: TGTGCCAGCAGATGGACAGGGCGTAACTATGGCTACACCTTC
j_call: TRBJ1-2
d_call: TRBD1
clone_size: -
v_call: TRBV5-6

cdr3_aa: CASSSHYEQYF
cdr3_nt: TGTGCCAGCAGTTCACACTACGAGCAGTACTTC
j_call: TRBJ2-7
d_call: -
clone_size: -
v_call: TRBV6-5

cdr3_aa: CATSDPRTDRLNQPQHF
cdr3_nt: TGTGCCACCAGTGATCCGCGGACCGACAGGCTTAACCAGCCCCAGCATTTT
j_call: TRBJ1-5
d_call: -
clone_size: -
v_call: TRBV24-1

cdr3_aa: CSASGPPYSYEQYF
cdr3_nt: TGCAGTGCTAGTGGGCCACCTTACTCCTACGAGCAGTACTTC
j_call: TRBJ2-7
d_call: -
clone_size: -
v_call: TRBV20-1

cdr3_aa: CSVGDRGISYEQYF
cdr3_nt: TGCAGCGTTGGGGACAGGGGCATCTCCTACGAGCAGTACTTC
j_call: TRBJ2-7
d_call: TRBD1
clone_size: -
v_call: TRBV29-1

cdr3_aa: CAISEVDRGTGELFF
cdr3_nt: TGTGCCATCAGTGAGGTAGACAGGGGTACCGGGGAGCTGTTTTTT
j_call: TRBJ2-2
d_call: TRBD1
clone_size: -
v_call: TRBV10-3

cdr3_aa: CASSWGGQGAGTEAFF
cdr3_nt: TGCGCCAGCAGCTGGGGCGGACAGGGGGCAGGCACTGAAGCTTTCTTT
j_call: TRBJ1-1
d_call: TRBD1
clone_size: -
v_call: TRBV5-1

cdr3_aa: CASRLEQGPYNEQFF
cdr3_nt: TGTGCCAGCAGACTGGAGCAGGGTCCCTACAATGAGCAGTTCTTC
j_call: TRBJ2-1
d_call: -
clone_size: once
v_call: TRBV5-4

cdr3_aa: CASSPQGGGQETQYF
cdr3_nt: TGTGCCAGCTCACCCCAGGGAGGCGGGCAAGAGACCCAGTACTTC
j_call: TRBJ2-5
d_call: -
clone_size: -
v_call: TRBV18

cdr3_aa: CASRLPGNTEAFF
cdr3_nt: TGTGCAAGTCGCTTACCCGGGAACACTGAAGCTTTCTTT
j_call: TRBJ1-1
d_call: -
clone_size: -
v_call: TRBV12-2

cdr3_aa: CASSPRDRGYSEQFF
cdr3_nt: TGTGCCAGCAGCCCCCGGGACAGGGGGTATAGTGAGCAGTTCTTC
j_call: TRBJ2-1
d_call: TRBD1
clone_size: -
v_call: TRBV9

cdr3_aa: CASSLDSLHSPLHF
cdr3_nt: TGTGCCAGCAGCTTGGACAGTTTACATTCACCCCTCCACTTT
j_call: TRBJ1-6
d_call: -
clone_size: -
v_call: TRBV5-5

cdr3_aa: CASSPDRSGYTF
cdr3_nt: TGTGCCAGCTCACCAGACAGATCTGGCTACACCTTC
j_call: TRBJ1-2
d_call: -
clone_size: -
v_call: TRBV18

cdr3_aa: CASSFNVVEQFF
cdr3_nt: TGTGCCAGCAGTTTTAACGTAGTTGAGCAGTTCTTC
j_call: TRBJ2-1
d_call: -
clone_size: -
v_call: TRBV12-3/TRBV12-4

cdr3_aa: CASHNGGQETQYF
cdr3_nt: TGCGCCAGCCATAACGGGGGCCAAGAGACCCAGTACTTC
j_call: TRBJ2-5
d_call: -
clone_size: -
v_call: TRBV5-1

cdr3_aa: CASSDQSETQYF
cdr3_nt: TGTGCCAGTAGTGATCAGTCAGAGACCCAGTACTTC
j_call: TRBJ2-5
d_call: -
clone_size: -
v_call: TRBV19